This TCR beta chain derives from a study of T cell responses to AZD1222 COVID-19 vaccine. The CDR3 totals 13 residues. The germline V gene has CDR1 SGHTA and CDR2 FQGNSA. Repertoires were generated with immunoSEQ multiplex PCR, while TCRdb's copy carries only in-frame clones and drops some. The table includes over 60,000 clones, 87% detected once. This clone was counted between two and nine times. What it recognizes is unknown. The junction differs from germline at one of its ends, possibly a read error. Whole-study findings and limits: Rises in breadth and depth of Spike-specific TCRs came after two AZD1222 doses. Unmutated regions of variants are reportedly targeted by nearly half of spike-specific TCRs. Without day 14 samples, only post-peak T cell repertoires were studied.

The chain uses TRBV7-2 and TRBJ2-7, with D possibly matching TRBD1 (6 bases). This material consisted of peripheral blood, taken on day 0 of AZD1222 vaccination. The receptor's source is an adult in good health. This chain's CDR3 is CASSLDRRYEQYF. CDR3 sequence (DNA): TGTGCCAGCAGTTTAGACAGGCGCTACGAGCAGTACTTC. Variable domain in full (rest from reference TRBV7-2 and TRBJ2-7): GAGVSQSPSNKVTEKGKDVELRCDPISGHTALYWYRQSLGQGLEFLIYFQGNSAPDKSGLPSDRFSAERTGGSVSTLTIQRTQQEDSAVYLCASSLDRRYEQYFGPGTRLTVT.